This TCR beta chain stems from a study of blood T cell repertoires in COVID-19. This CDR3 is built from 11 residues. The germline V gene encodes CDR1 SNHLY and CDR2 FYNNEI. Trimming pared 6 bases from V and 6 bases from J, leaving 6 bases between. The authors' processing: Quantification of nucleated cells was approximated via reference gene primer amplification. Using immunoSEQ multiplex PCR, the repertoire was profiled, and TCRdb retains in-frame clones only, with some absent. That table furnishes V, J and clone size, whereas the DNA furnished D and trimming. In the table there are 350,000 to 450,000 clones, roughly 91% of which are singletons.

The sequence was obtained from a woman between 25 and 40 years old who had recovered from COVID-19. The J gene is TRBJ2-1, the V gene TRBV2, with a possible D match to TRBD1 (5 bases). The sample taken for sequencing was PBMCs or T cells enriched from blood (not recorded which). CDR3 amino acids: CASSRANEQFF. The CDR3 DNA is TGTGCCAGCAGCAGGGCCAATGAGCAGTTCTTC.